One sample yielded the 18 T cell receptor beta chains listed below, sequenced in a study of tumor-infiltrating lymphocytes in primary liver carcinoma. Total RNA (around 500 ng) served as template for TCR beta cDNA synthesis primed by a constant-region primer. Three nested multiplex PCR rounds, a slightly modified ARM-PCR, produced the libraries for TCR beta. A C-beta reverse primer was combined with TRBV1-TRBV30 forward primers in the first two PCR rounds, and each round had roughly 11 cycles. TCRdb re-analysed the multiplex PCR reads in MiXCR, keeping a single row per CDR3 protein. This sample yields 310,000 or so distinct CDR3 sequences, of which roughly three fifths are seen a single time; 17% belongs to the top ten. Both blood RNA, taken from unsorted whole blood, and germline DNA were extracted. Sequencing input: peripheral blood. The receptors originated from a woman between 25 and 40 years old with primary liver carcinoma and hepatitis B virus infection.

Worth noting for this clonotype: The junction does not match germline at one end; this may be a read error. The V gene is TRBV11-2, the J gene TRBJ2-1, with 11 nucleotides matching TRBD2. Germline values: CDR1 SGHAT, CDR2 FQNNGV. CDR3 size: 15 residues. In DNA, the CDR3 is TGTGCCGGCAGCTTCGGGACTAGCGGCCACAATGAGCAGTTCTTC. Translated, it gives CAGSFGTSGHNEQFF.

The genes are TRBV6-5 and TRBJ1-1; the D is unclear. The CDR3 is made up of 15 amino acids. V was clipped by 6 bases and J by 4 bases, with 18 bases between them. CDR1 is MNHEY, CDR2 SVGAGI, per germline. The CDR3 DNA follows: TGTGCCAGCAGCCGTGACGGATTACCGAGCACTGAAGCTTTCTTT. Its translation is CASSRDGLPSTEAFF.

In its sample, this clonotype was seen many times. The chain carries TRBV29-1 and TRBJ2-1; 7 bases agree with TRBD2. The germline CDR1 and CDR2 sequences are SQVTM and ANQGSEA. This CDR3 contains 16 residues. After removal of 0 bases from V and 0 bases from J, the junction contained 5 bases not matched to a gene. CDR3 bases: TGCAGCGTTGAAGATCCTAGCGGTAGCTCCTACAATGAGCAGTTCTTC. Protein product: CSVEDPSGSSYNEQFF.

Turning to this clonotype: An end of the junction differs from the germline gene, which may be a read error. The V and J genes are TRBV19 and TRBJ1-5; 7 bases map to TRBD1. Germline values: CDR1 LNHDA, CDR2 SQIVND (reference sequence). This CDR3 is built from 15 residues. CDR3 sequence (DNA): TGTGCCGGTAGCATGGGGACAGTTAGCAATCAGCCCCAGCATTTT. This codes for CAGSMGTVSNQPQHF.

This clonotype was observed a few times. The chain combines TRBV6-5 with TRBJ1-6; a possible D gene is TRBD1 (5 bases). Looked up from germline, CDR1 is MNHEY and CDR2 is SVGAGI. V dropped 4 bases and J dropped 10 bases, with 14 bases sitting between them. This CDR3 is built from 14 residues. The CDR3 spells CASSSPGARSPLHF. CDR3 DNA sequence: TGTGCCAGCAGTTCCCCCGGGGCTCGGTCACCCCTCCACTTT.

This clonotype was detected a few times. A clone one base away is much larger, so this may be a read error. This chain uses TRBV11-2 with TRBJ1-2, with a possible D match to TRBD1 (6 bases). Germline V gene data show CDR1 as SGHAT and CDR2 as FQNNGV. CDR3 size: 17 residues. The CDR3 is CANSLEPVTGSLKGYTF. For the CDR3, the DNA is TGTGCCAACAGCTTAGAGCCCGTAACAGGGTCACTTAAAGGCTACACCTTC.

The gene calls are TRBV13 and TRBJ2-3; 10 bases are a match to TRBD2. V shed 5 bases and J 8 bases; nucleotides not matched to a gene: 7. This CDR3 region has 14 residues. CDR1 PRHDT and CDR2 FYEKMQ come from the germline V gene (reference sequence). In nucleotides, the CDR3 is TGTGCCAGCAGCCGAAATCTAGCGGGAGCTACGCAGTATTTT. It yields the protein CASSRNLAGATQYF.

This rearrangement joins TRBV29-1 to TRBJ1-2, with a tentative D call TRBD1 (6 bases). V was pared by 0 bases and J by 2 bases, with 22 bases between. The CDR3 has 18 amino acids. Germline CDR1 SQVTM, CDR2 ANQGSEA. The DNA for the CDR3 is TGCAGCGTTGAAGAGAGGGGGGGGCTGGGGATCACCAACTATGGCTACACCTTC. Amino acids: CSVEERGGLGITNYGYTF.

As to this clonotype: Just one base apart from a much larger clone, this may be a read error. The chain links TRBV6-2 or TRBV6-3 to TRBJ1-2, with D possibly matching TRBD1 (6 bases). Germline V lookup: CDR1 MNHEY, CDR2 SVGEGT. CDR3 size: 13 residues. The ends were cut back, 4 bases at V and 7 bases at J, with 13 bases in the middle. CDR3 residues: CASSFVQGVGYTF. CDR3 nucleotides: TGTGCCAGCAGTTTTGTACAGGGAGTTGGCTACACCTTC.

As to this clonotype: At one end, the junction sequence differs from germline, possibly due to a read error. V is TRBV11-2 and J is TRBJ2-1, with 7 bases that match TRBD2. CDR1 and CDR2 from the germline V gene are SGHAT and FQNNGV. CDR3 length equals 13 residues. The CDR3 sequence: CARSGDSDNEQFF. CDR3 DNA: TGTGCCAGAAGCGGGGACTCAGACAATGAACAGTTCTTT. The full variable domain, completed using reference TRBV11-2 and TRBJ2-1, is EAGVAQSPRYKIIEKRQSVAFWCNPISGHATLYWYQQILGQGPKLLIQFQNNGVVDDSQLPKDRFSAERLKGVDSTLKIQPAKLEDSAVYLCARSGDSDNEQFFGPGTRLTVL.

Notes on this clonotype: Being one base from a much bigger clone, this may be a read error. The CDR3: CASTSSGSWETQYF. The CDR3 coding sequence is TGTGCCAGCACTTCTAGCGGGAGTTGGGAGACCCAGTACTTC. The chain couples TRBV6-5 to TRBJ2-5, with 10 bases matching TRBD2. This CDR3 region has 14 residues. The germline gives CDR1 MNHEY, CDR2 SVGAGI. V shed 7 bases and J 5 bases; nucleotides not matched to a gene: 7.

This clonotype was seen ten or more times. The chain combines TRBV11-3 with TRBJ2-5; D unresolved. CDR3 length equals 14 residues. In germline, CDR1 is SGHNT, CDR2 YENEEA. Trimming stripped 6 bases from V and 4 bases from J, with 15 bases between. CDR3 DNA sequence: TGTGCCAGCAGTCCACAGAAGCGTGGAGAGACCCAGTACTTC. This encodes CASSPQKRGETQYF.

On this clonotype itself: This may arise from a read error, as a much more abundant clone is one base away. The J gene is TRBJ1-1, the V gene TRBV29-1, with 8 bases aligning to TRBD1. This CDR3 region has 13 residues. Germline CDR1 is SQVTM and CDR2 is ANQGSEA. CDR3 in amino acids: CSGRQGLNTESFF. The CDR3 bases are TGCAGCGGGAGACAGGGGCTTAACACTGAATCTTTCTTT.

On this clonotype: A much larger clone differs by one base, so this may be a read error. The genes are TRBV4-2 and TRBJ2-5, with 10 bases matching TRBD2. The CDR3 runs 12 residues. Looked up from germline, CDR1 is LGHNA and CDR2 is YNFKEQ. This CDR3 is CANSPSGRAPDF. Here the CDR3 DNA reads TGTGCCAACAGCCCGAGCGGGAGGGCTCCTGACTTC.

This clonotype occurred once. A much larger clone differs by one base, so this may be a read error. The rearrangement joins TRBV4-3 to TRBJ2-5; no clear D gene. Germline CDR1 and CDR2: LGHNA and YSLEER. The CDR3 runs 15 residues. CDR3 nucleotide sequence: TGCGTCAGCAGCCAAGGTCTTTCCGAAAGAGAGACCCAGTACTTC. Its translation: CVSSQGLSERETQYF.

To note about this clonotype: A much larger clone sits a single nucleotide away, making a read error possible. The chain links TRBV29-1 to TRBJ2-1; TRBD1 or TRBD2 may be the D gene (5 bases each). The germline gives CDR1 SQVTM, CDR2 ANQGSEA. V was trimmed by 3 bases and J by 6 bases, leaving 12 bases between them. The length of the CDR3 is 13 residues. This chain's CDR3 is CSVEGDVSNEQFF. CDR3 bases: TGCAGCGTTGAGGGGGACGTGAGCAATGAGCAGTTCTTC.

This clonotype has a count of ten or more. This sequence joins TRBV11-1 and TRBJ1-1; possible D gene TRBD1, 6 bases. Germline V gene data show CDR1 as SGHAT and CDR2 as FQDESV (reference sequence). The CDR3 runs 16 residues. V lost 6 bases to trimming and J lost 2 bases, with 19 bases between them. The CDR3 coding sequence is TGTGCCAGCAGTTCCCGCCTTGGACAGCAAAACACTGAAGCTTTCTTT. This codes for CASSSRLGQQNTEAFF.

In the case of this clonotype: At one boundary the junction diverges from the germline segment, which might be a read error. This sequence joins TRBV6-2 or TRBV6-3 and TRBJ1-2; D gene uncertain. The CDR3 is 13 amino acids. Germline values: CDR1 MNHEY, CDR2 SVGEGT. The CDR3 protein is CASSPGNAYGCTF. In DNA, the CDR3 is TGTGCCAGCTCCCCCGGCAACGCCTATGGCTGCACCTTC.